The clone carrying this T cell receptor beta chain was counted a few times. Germline CDR1 is MNHEY and CDR2 is SMNVEV (reference sequence). V shed 10 bases and J shed 1 base, with 14 bases lying between them. CDR3 length: 15 amino acids. This record comes from a study of blood T cell repertoires in COVID-19. Data came from immunoSEQ multiplex PCR; TCRdb stores just in-frame clones and leaves some out. The sample yields around 110,000 clones, roughly 86% seen once. The sequenced sample was peripheral blood. This clonotype was sampled from a man aged 40-50 years with acute or convalescent COVID-19. The chain is built from TRBV27 and TRBJ2-6, with D possibly TRBD2 on 5 matching bases. CDR3 sequence reads: CATGVVTSGANVLTF. The CDR3 region has the DNA TGTGCCACCGGGGTGGTTACGTCTGGGGCCAACGTCCTGACTTTC. Based on the CDR3 plus reference TRBV27 and TRBJ2-6, the full variable domain is EAQVTQNPRYLITVTGKKLTVTCSQNMNHEYMSWYRQDPGLGLRQIYYSMNVEVTDKGDVPEGYKVSRKEKRNFPLILESPSPNQTSLYFCATGVVTSGANVLTFGAGSRLTVL.